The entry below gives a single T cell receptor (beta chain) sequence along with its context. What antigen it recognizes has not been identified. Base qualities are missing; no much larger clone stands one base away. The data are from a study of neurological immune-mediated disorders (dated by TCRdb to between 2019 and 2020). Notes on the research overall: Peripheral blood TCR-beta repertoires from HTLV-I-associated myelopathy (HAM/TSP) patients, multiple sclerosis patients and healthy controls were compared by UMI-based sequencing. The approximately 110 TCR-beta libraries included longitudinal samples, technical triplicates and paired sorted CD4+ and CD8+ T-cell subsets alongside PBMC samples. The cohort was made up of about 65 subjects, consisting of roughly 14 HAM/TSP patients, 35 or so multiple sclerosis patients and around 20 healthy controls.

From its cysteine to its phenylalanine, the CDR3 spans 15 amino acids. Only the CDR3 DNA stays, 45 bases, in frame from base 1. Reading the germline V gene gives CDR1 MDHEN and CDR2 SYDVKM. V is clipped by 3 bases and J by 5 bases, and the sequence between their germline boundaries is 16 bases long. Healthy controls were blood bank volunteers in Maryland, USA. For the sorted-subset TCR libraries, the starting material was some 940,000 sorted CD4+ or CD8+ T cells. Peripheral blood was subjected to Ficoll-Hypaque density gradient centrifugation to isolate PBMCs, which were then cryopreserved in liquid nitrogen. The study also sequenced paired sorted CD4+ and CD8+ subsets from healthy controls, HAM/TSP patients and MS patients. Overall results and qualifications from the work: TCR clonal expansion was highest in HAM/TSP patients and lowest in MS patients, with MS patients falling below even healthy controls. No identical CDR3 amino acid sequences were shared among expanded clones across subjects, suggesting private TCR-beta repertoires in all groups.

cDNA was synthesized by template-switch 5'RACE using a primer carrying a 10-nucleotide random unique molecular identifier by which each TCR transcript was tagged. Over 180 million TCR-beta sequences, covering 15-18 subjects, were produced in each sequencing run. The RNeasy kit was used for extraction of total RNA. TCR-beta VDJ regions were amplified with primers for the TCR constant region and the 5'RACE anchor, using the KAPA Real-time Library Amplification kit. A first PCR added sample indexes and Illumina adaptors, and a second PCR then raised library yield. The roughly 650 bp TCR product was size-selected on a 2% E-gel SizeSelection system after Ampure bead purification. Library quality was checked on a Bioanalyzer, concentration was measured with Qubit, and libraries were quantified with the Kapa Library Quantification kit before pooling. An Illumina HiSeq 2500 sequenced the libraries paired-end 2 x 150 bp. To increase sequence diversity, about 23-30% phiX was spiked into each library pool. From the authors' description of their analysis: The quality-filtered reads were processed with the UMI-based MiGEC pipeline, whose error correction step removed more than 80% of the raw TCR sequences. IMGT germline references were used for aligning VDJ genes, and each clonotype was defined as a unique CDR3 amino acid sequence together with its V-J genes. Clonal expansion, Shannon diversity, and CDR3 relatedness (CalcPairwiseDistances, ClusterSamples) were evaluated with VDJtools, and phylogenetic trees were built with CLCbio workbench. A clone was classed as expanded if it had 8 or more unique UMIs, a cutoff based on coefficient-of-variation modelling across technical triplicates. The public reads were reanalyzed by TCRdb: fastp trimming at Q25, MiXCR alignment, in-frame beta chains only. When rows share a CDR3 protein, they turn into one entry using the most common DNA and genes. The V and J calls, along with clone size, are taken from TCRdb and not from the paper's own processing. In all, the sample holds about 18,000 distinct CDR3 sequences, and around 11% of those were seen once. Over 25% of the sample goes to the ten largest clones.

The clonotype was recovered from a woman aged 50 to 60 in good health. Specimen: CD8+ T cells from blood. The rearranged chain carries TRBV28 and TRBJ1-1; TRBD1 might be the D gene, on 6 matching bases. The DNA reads TGTGCCAGCAGTTTGTACCAGGGGAGGGTGACTGAAGCTTTCTTT. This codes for CASSLYQGRVTEAFF.